Shown below are 6 T cell receptor beta chains from a single sample sequenced in a study of CD8 T cells in Susac syndrome. Reverse transcription of roughly 0.5 to 1 ug RNA used random hexamers. TCRdb ran MiXCR on the immunoSEQ multiplex PCR reads and lists one entry per CDR3 protein. This sample yields more than 200,000 distinct CDR3 sequences, of which 93% are seen a single time; roughly 0.072% belongs to the top ten. The specimen sequenced was CD4+ T cells from PBMCs. Receptors were obtained from a human donor with multiple sclerosis.

The gene calls are TRBV7-3 and TRBJ2-3; 8 positions agree with TRBD1. Germline CDR1 reads SGHTA; CDR2 reads FQGTGA. The CDR3 has 16 amino acids. J was trimmed by 6 bases and V by 5 bases; bases with no gene match: 13. CDR3 bases: TGTGCCAGCAGCGCCTCGCTGACAGGGGAAAGGGATACGCAGTATTTT. Its translation is CASSASLTGERDTQYF.

The chain couples TRBV6-6 to TRBJ2-2; D uncertain. Trimming left V 11 bases short and J 4 bases short, with 14 bases between. Germline V gene data show CDR1 as MNHNY and CDR2 as SVGAGI (reference sequence). The CDR3 extends over 13 amino acids. The CDR3 protein is CAGRPLTTGELFF. Written as DNA, the CDR3 is TGTGCCGGACGACCCTTGACCACCGGGGAGCTGTTTTTT.

V is TRBV25-1 and J is TRBJ2-3, with D hard to call. Germline CDR1 and CDR2: MGHDK and SYGVNS. V lost 2 bases and J 4 bases, leaving 16 bases between the germline ends. The length of the CDR3 is 16 residues. CDR3 nucleotides: TGTGCCAGCAGTGAACCGACTCGAGCAGGAGCAGATACGCAGTATTTT. Its translation: CASSEPTRAGADTQYF. The full variable domain, its missing parts supplied by reference TRBV25-1 and TRBJ2-3, is EADIYQTPRYLVIGTGKKITLECSQTMGHDKMYWYQQDPGMELHLIHYSYGVNSTEKGDLSSESTVSRIRTEHFPLTLESARPSHTSQYLCASSEPTRAGADTQYFGPGTRLTVL.

This clonotype was recorded only once. The chain has TRBV5-4 and TRBJ1-1; 8 bases align to TRBD1. Germline values: CDR1 SGHNT, CDR2 YYREEE (reference sequence). J was trimmed by 7 bases and V by 3 bases; bases with no gene match: 8. CDR3 size: 14 residues. The CDR3 sequence: CASSSPGGVSEAFF. CDR3 nucleotides: TGTGCCAGCAGCTCCCCAGGGGGCGTCAGTGAAGCTTTCTTT.

CDR3 DNA sequence: TGTGCCAGTAGTTACAGGGCTACGAACACCGGGGAGCTGTTTTTT. Translation gives CASSYRATNTGELFF. The V and J genes are TRBV19 and TRBJ2-2; possibly TRBD1 for D (6 bases). Germline V gene lookup returns CDR1 LNHDA and CDR2 SQIVND (reference sequence). The CDR3 sequence is 15 residues long. Trimming stripped 5 bases from V and 0 bases from J, with 10 bases between.

V gene TRBV7-9 combines with J gene TRBJ2-6; 8 bases map to TRBD1. The junction had 3 bases not matched to a gene; V was cut back by 5 bases and J by 0 bases. The CDR3 extends over 16 amino acids. CDR1 SEHNR and CDR2 FQNEAQ come from the germline V gene (reference sequence). In nucleotides, the CDR3 is TGTGCCAGCAGCATTACAGGGGGCTCTGGGGCCAACGTCCTGACTTTC. Translating gives CASSITGGSGANVLTF.